Listed here are 10 T cell receptor beta chains from one sample, sequenced in a study of blood T cell repertoires in COVID-19. This table comes from immunoSEQ multiplex PCR, and its TCRdb copy is limited to in-frame clones, with some not included. The sample has 130,000 to 150,000 clones; around 79% are singletons. The sequencing sample was made of peripheral blood. Source of these receptors: a man over 45 with active or convalescent COVID-19.

CDR3 coding DNA: TGTGCCAGCAGTGAATCCCGCTCAGGGGGACAGCCCCAGCATTTT. Protein product: CASSESRSGGQPQHF. The rearrangement joins TRBV6-1 to TRBJ1-5, with 7 bases lining up with TRBD1. The CDR3 is 15 amino acids. Trimming at V came to 2 bases and at J to 7 bases, leaving 8 bases not matched to a gene. Germline values: CDR1 MNHNS, CDR2 SASEGT.

V is TRBV6-5 and J is TRBJ1-4; 7 bases are shared with TRBD1. After removal of 6 bases from V and 5 bases from J, the junction contained 6 bases not matched to a gene. Per the germline V gene, CDR1 is MNHEY and CDR2 is SVGAGI. The CDR3 contains 14 residues. CDR3 nucleotide sequence: TGTGCCAGCAGGGAGCCGGGACAGAATGAAAAACTGTTTTTT. It is translated as CASREPGQNEKLFF.

Comments on this clone: An end of the junction differs from the germline gene, which may be a read error. The chain has TRBV7-9 and TRBJ2-3, with D tentatively TRBD1 (6 bases). There are 15 residues in the CDR3. The germline V gene encodes CDR1 SEHNR and CDR2 FQNEAQ (reference sequence). The CDR3 spells CASSLGDIRTDTQYF. CDR3 nucleotides: TGTGCCAGCAGCTTAGGGGACATACGCACGGATACGCAGTATTTT.

The genes are TRBV27 and TRBJ2-6; 7 nucleotides line up with TRBD2. This CDR3 comprises 17 residues. V gave up 5 bases and J gave up 0 bases; unmatched junction bases: 7. Germline V gene data show CDR1 as MNHEY and CDR2 as SMNVEV (reference sequence). This CDR3 reads CASSRAGDISGANVLTF. In DNA form, the CDR3 reads TGTGCCAGCAGTCGTGCGGGAGATATCTCTGGGGCCAACGTCCTGACTTTC.

This chain joins TRBV4-1 and TRBJ1-5, with TRBD1 matching 9 bases. There are 15 residues in the CDR3. The V and J ends lost 4 bases and 5 bases, in that order; junction bases with no gene match: 6. Per germline, CDR1 MGHRA and CDR2 YSYEKL. The CDR3 sequence: CASSPTGGWHQPQHF. CDR3 nucleotides: TGCGCCAGCAGCCCGACAGGGGGGTGGCATCAGCCCCAGCATTTT.

CDR3 residues: CASSPAASAYNEQFF. In nucleotides, the CDR3 is TGTGCCAGCAGCCCAGCGGCCAGCGCGTACAATGAGCAGTTCTTC. J is TRBJ2-1 and V is TRBV3-1 (or the pseudogene TRBV3-2), with D possibly being TRBD2 (5 bases). The V end was cut by 4 bases, the J end by 4 bases, with 14 bases between. Per germline, CDR1 LGHDT and CDR2 YNNKEL (reference sequence). The CDR3 covers 15 residues.

The CDR3 loop is CASSLARTNYGYTF. CDR3 DNA sequence: TGTGCCAGCAGCTTAGCGCGAACTAACTATGGCTACACCTTC. The V gene is TRBV13, the J gene TRBJ1-2; D remains unclear. This CDR3 contains 14 residues. Trimming stripped 1 base from V and 0 bases from J, with 6 bases between. CDR1 is PRHDT and CDR2 is FYEKMQ in the germline V gene (reference sequence).

The V call is TRBV5-4, the J call TRBJ2-1, with 8 bases aligning to TRBD2. V dropped 1 base and J dropped 10; count of bases not matched to a gene: 10. Germline lookup yields CDR1 SGHNT and CDR2 YYREEE (reference sequence). The CDR3 spans 15 residues. CDR3 region: CASSLPGLDGREQFF. The CDR3 DNA reads TGTGCCAGCAGCTTGCCGGGACTAGACGGTCGGGAGCAGTTCTTC.

V and J are TRBV28 and TRBJ2-1, with 14 bases aligning to TRBD2. V lost 6 bases and J lost 10; bases outside the gene matches: 11. CDR1 is MDHEN, CDR2 SYDVKM, per germline. CDR3 length: 16 amino acids. CDR3 sequence reads: CASSQTTGLAGEEQFF. The CDR3 DNA is TGTGCCAGCAGCCAAACCACGGGACTAGCGGGAGAGGAGCAGTTCTTC.

V gene TRBV28 combines with J gene TRBJ1-4, with D tentatively TRBD1 (6 bases). The length of the CDR3 is 13 residues. The V and J ends lost 6 bases and 3 bases respectively, with 8 bases between them. In germline, CDR1 is MDHEN, CDR2 SYDVKM. CDR3 DNA: TGTGCCAGCAGCGACAGGTCTAATGAAAAACTGTTTTTT. It encodes CASSDRSNEKLFF.